This T cell receptor (beta chain) appears in the sequencing data of a study of radiotherapy plus CTLA-4 blockade in lung cancer (dated by TCRdb to 2016 to 2019). Background for the entire study: Objective responses were observed in approximately 18% of enrolled patients, and disease control was achieved in around 30%. General findings and caveats noted by the study authors: After treatment with radiotherapy and ipilimumab, TCR clones that originated in tumors expanded in peripheral blood. Increased serum interferon-beta after radiation, together with early dynamic changes in blood T cell clones, were reported to be the strongest predictors of response.

Library preparation was by the immunoSEQ multiplex PCR assay. TCRdb limited this immuneACCESS table to in-frame rearrangements with V and J called. A share of clones is missing; checked studies link under half to unresolved V genes, and the rest is unexplained. This sample has fewer than 75,000 clones in its table, and over 75% of those were observed once. 40% of the sample goes to the ten largest clones. Remarks on this clone: Its antigen specificity is not known. No qualities accompany the bases; no much larger clone lies one base away.

Reading the germline V gene gives CDR1 MDHEN and CDR2 SYDVKM. The V end gives up 3 bases and the J end 6 bases, leaving 24 bases in the junction not matched to a gene. Measured from the cysteine to the valine, the CDR3 is 20 residues long. The only DNA kept is the CDR3, 60 bases in frame from the first base. The study tested focal radiation therapy combined with CTLA-4 blockade (ipilimumab) in patients with chemo-refractory metastatic non-small-cell lung cancer. The sequence joins TRBV28 to TRBJ2-7; 9 central nucleotides agree with TRBD2. This material consisted of peripheral blood, taken from a patient treated with radiotherapy plus ipilimumab. The clonotype comes from a human donor with non-small cell lung cancer that progressed on radiotherapy plus ipilimumab. This receptor carries the CDR3 CASSLIGPAEGGRAMAEQYV. The DNA sequence is TGTGCCAGCAGTTTGATCGGTCCCGCAGAGGGCGGGAGGGCGATGGCCGAGCAGTACGTC.